This TCR beta chain was captured by sequencing in a study of post-analysis software for immune sequencing data. V was clipped by 3 bases and J by 4 bases, with 9 bases between them. Per the germline V gene, CDR1 is GTSNPN and CDR2 is SVGIG (reference sequence). This CDR3 spans 12 amino acids. Study observations and caveats: The five TRBV segments detected at higher frequency in patients than in controls included TRBV5-6, TRBV5-1 and TRBV20-1.

Unique molecular identifiers tagged the TCR beta cDNA libraries. There were about 0.95 to 11 million T cells, and around 500,000 cDNA molecules came from them. TCRdb re-called the PCR reads with MiXCR, one entry per CDR3 protein. The data show hundreds of thousands of distinct CDR3 sequences, with roughly 46% seen just once and around 10% held by the top ten. Regarding this clonotype: Its antigen is still unknown.

V gene TRBV30 combines with J gene TRBJ1-1; perhaps TRBD1 as D (6 bases). The specimen sequenced was blood. The sequence came from a girl under 18 with multiple sclerosis. CDR3 DNA: TGTGCCTGGAGACAGGGTCGCACTGAAGCTTTCTTT. Its protein is CAWRQGRTEAFF. Variable domain in full (rest from reference TRBV30 and TRBJ1-1): SQTIHQWPATLVQPVGSPLSLECTVEGTSNPNLYWYRQAAGRGLQLLFYSVGIGQISSEVPQNLSASRPQDRQFILSSKKLLLSDSGFYLCAWRQGRTEAFFGQGTRLTVV.